The 30 T cell receptor beta chains below were found in one sample sequenced in a study of metastatic and nonmetastatic thyroid tumors. All patients were untreated before thyroid surgery. With MiXCR, TCRdb called clones anew from the PCR reads. The sample contains 25,000 to 30,000 clones, 20% to 30% of which appear only once. Sequencing input: blood. These receptor sequences come from a female donor with papillary thyroid cancer or a benign thyroid nodule (not recorded which). Some clones in this sample may be carry-over from other donors' samples.

Turning to this clone: A junction end diverges from the germline sequence, so it may reflect a read error. The genes are TRBV18 and TRBJ1-2, with D possibly TRBD1 on 6 matching bases. This CDR3 has 15 amino acids. CDR1 is KGHSH and CDR2 is LQKENI in the germline V gene. CDR3 amino acids: CANSPQGTLGYGYTF. The CDR3 coding sequence is TGTGCCAACTCACCACAGGGCACGCTCGGCTATGGCTACACCTTC.

In its sample, this clone was seen once. The chain is built from TRBV3-1 and TRBJ1-1; D uncertain. The CDR3 extends over 14 amino acids. CDR1 is LGHDT, CDR2 YNNKEL, per germline (reference sequence). The V end was cut by 4 bases, the J end by 0 bases, with 9 bases between. The CDR3 spells CASSPRSMNTEAFF. The CDR3 DNA is TGTGCCAGCAGCCCACGCAGCATGAACACTGAAGCTTTCTTT.

This clone was picked up many times. The sample carries other DNA sequences with the same CDR3. The chain uses TRBV28 and TRBJ2-3, with D perhaps matching TRBD2 (6 bases). Trimming pared 4 bases from V and 5 bases from J, leaving 19 bases between. Germline V gene data show CDR1 as MDHEN and CDR2 as SYDVKM. This CDR3 contains 16 residues. CDR3 in DNA: TGTGCCAGCAGTTCCCGGCTGGCGGGGAGAAAAGATACGCAGTATTTT. Translation: CASSSRLAGRKDTQYF.

The count of this clone is one. The genes are TRBV20-1 and TRBJ2-7; 10 positions agree with TRBD2. J gave up 4 bases and V 4 bases, and 4 bases lay outside the gene matches. The CDR3 runs 13 residues. Germline assignment: CDR1 DFQATT and CDR2 SNEGSKA (reference sequence). CDR3 loop: CSAKPSGSYEQYF. The DNA for the CDR3 is TGCAGTGCTAAGCCTAGCGGGAGTTACGAGCAGTACTTC.

By frequency in the sample, this clone is medium-sized. The CDR3 reads CASRDRGGDQPQHF. The CDR3 DNA reads TGTGCCAGCAGGGACAGAGGAGGAGATCAGCCCCAGCATTTT. V usage is TRBV6-1 and J usage is TRBJ1-5; TRBD1 is a possible D gene (6 bases). This CDR3 has 14 amino acids. The V end was cut by 6 bases, the J end by 5 bases, with 14 bases between. The germline V gene has CDR1 MNHNS and CDR2 SASEGT.

The V call is TRBV6-1, the J call TRBJ1-3, with D possibly TRBD1 on 6 matching bases. The V end was cut by 5 bases, the J end by 4 bases, with 9 bases between. The germline gives CDR1 MNHNS, CDR2 SASEGT. The CDR3 totals 13 residues. The CDR3 DNA is TGTGCCAGCAGTCCCGGGACAGGAAACACCATATATTTT. Translating gives CASSPGTGNTIYF.

The chain uses TRBV7-8 and TRBJ2-1; D unclear. CDR1 and CDR2 (germline): SGHVS, FQNEAQ. Trimming took off 3 bases at V and 3 bases at J, with 6 bases between the two ends. The CDR3 loop spans 13 amino acids. CDR3 loop: CASSLDYYNEQFF. In nucleotides, the CDR3 is TGTGCCAGCAGCTTGGATTACTACAATGAGCAGTTCTTC.

This clone occurred many times. This specimen includes other DNA sequences encoding the same CDR3. The chain recombines TRBV28 with TRBJ2-1; TRBD2 matches at 8 bases. Trimming cost V 1 base and J 5 bases; bases outside gene matches: 4. The CDR3 has 15 residues. In germline, CDR1 is MDHEN, CDR2 SYDVKM. The CDR3 coding sequence is TGTGCCAGCAGTTTATCGGCGGGAGGCAACAATGAGCAGTTCTTC. This translates into CASSLSAGGNNEQFF.

The chain has TRBV19 and TRBJ2-2; TRBD1 matches at 7 bases. CDR1 is LNHDA, CDR2 SQIVND, per germline (reference sequence). Trimming cost V 7 bases and J 0 bases; bases outside gene matches: 2. The length of the CDR3 is 14 residues. In nucleotides, the CDR3 is TGTGCCAGTATGGGGACAGCGAACACCGGGGAGCTGTTTTTT. Translation gives CASMGTANTGELFF.

The chain carries TRBV7-3 and TRBJ2-7; D remains unclear. V was cut by 2 bases and J by 0 bases, with 8 bases left in between. The germline V gene encodes CDR1 SGHTA and CDR2 FQGTGA. This CDR3 has 14 amino acids. The CDR3 protein is CASSLYGTSYEQYF. CDR3 in DNA: TGTGCCAGCAGCTTATACGGAACCTCCTACGAGCAGTACTTC.

The chain combines TRBV4-3 with TRBJ2-7, with 10 bases identical to TRBD2. Germline V gene sequence: CDR1 LGHNA, CDR2 YSLEER. The CDR3 consists of 15 residues. V gave up 2 bases and J gave up 2 bases; unmatched junction bases: 3. CDR3 protein: CASSQQAGGPYEQYF. Here the CDR3 DNA reads TGCGCCAGCAGCCAACAAGCGGGAGGGCCCTACGAGCAGTACTTC.

This clone is medium-sized. The chain couples TRBV28 to TRBJ2-7, with D perhaps TRBD1 or TRBD2 (5 bases each). Germline-derived CDR1 and CDR2 are MDHEN and SYDVKM. CDR3 length equals 14 residues. Trimming removed 2 bases from V and 3 bases from J, with 11 bases in between. CDR3 sequence reads: CASSLGGPDYEQYF. In DNA, the CDR3 is TGTGCCAGCAGTTTAGGGGGACCCGACTACGAGCAGTACTTC. Drawing the rest from reference TRBV28 and TRBJ2-7, the complete variable domain is DVKVTQSSRYLVKRTGEKVFLECVQDMDHENMFWYRQDPGLGLRLIYFSYDVKMKEKGDIPEGYSVSREKKERFSLILESASTNQTSMYLCASSLGGPDYEQYFGPGTRLTVT.

Points on this clone: A much bigger clone sits one base away, suggesting this may be a read error. The rearrangement joins TRBV20-1 to TRBJ1-2, with D perhaps TRBD1 (6 bases). The CDR3 covers 14 residues. Germline V gene sequence: CDR1 DFQATT, CDR2 SNEGSKA (reference sequence). The CDR3 spells CSSSPGGGRLGYTF. The DNA for the CDR3 is TGCAGTTCTAGCCCCGGCGGGGGGCGATTAGGCTACACCTTC.

This clone was seen repeatedly, ten times or more. CDR3 coding DNA: TGCAGTGCTATCCGGGGCCCGAATCAGCCCCAGCATTTT. It is translated as CSAIRGPNQPQHF. This rearrangement joins TRBV20-1 to TRBJ1-5; a possible D gene is TRBD1 (5 bases). V lost 4 bases, J lost 4 bases, and 11 bases lay in between. The germline V gene has CDR1 DFQATT and CDR2 SNEGSKA (reference sequence). The length of the CDR3 is 13 residues.

This clone was recorded many times. This chain links TRBV3-1 with TRBJ2-1, with D possibly called TRBD1 or TRBD2 (5 bases each). Deletions cut 10 bases from V and 7 bases from J, with 20 bases between. The CDR3 is 14 residues long. The germline V gene has CDR1 LGHDT and CDR2 YNNKEL (reference sequence). For the CDR3, the DNA is TGTGCCACCCAGGGACCCTCTGTTAAGAATGAGCAGTTCTTC. Encoded protein: CATQGPSVKNEQFF.

In this sample, this clone is medium-sized. Other DNA sequences in this sample translate to the same CDR3. The chain recombines TRBV6-5 with TRBJ2-1, with D maybe TRBD2 (6 bases). This CDR3 has 15 amino acids. CDR1 and CDR2 (germline): MNHEY, SVGAGI. Trimming shortened V by 2 bases and J by 4 bases, and 12 bases separated the two germline ends. CDR3 region: CASSYGAGSYNEQFF. DNA for the CDR3: TGTGCCAGCAGTTACGGGGCGGGATCATACAATGAGCAGTTCTTC.

The V gene is TRBV20-1, the J gene TRBJ2-7; TRBD2 is a possible D gene (6 bases). The CDR3 loop spans 17 amino acids. CDR1 and CDR2 (germline): DFQATT, SNEGSKA (reference sequence). Trimming cost V 0 bases and J 3 bases, with 21 bases left between them. DNA of the CDR3: TGCAGTGCTAGAGATCTTGGGAGGCCCGGCCTCTACTACGAGCAGTACTTC. It is translated as CSARDLGRPGLYYEQYF.

Note on this clone: Germline is not matched at one junction end, which may reflect a read error. This chain joins TRBV14 and TRBJ2-7; possible D gene TRBD1, 6 bases. The CDR3 has 17 residues. CDR1 is SGHDN and CDR2 is FVKESK in the germline V gene. The DNA of the CDR3 is TGTGCCATCAGCCAAGCCCCCGGGACACTTCTCCCCTACGAGCAGTACTTC. Translated: CAISQAPGTLLPYEQYF.

In its sample, this clone is large. This sequence joins TRBV6-1 and TRBJ1-4; D is uncertain. Germline CDR1 is MNHNS and CDR2 is SASEGT. Trimming took off 3 bases at V and 11 bases at J, with 13 bases between the two ends. This CDR3 contains 13 residues. The CDR3 bases are TGTGCCAGCAGTGACTCCCAGAAAACCAAACTGTTTTTT. This gives the protein CASSDSQKTKLFF.

The chain is built from TRBV20-1 and TRBJ2-7; 11 bases line up with TRBD2. The CDR3 is 15 amino acids. From germline, CDR1 is DFQATT and CDR2 SNEGSKA (reference sequence). J was trimmed by 6 bases and V by 3 bases; bases with no gene match: 10. The CDR3 here is CSASGLAGGVIEQYF. The CDR3 nucleotides read TGCAGTGCTAGCGGGCTAGCGGGAGGAGTGATCGAGCAGTACTTC.

This clone was found many times. The chain couples TRBV19 to TRBJ1-4; the D gene is possibly TRBD1 (5 bases). CDR1 LNHDA and CDR2 SQIVND come from the germline V gene (reference sequence). Trimming removed 6 bases from V and 5 bases from J, with 13 bases in between. The CDR3 loop spans 14 amino acids. The DNA of the CDR3 is TGTGCCAGTAGCAACGTCGACAGAAATGAAAAACTGTTTTTT. It yields the protein CASSNVDRNEKLFF.

This clone was counted at least ten times. The chain joins TRBV7-9 to TRBJ2-7; tentative D call: TRBD1 (6 bases). The CDR3 has 13 residues. V was clipped by 6 bases and J by 3 bases, with 12 bases between them. The germline V gene has CDR1 SEHNR and CDR2 FQNEAQ (reference sequence). The CDR3 here is CASRADRFYEQYF. The CDR3 region has the DNA TGTGCCAGCAGAGCAGACAGGTTCTACGAGCAGTACTTC.

This clone was observed a few times. This sequence joins TRBV6-2 or TRBV6-3 and TRBJ2-3; D uncertain. In germline, CDR1 is MNHEY, CDR2 SVGEGT. Between the trimmed V and J ends, which lost 3 bases and 4 bases, there was a span of 17 bases. This CDR3 region has 16 residues. The CDR3, as DNA: TGTGCCAGCAGTTATGGCCCGGAACACCATGCAGATACGCAGTATTTT. Its translation: CASSYGPEHHADTQYF.

Note on this clone: Mismatch with germline at one junction end may stem from a read error. V and J are TRBV19 and TRBJ1-5; no clear D gene. This CDR3 has 14 amino acids. Germline V lookup: CDR1 LNHDA, CDR2 SQIVND (reference sequence). The CDR3 DNA reads as TGTGCCAGTAAAGAAGGCCACGTCACTCGGCCCCAACATTTT. It yields the protein CASKEGHVTRPQHF. Full variable domain (outside the CDR3, taken from reference TRBV19 and TRBJ1-5): DGGITQSPKYLFRKEGQNVTLSCEQNLNHDAMYWYRQDPGQGLRLIYYSQIVNDFQKGDIAEGYSVSREKKESFPLTVTSAQKNPTAFYLCASKEGHVTRPQHFGDGTRLSIL.

This clone has a count of ten or more. This chain uses TRBV2 with TRBJ2-2; 7 positions match TRBD2. Germline CDR1 is SNHLY and CDR2 is FYNNEI. The V segment lost 7 bases and the J segment 7 bases; nucleotides outside the gene matches: 9. This CDR3 region has 14 residues. The CDR3 here is CASTKAGIDGELFF. DNA of the CDR3: TGTGCCAGCACCAAAGCGGGAATCGACGGGGAGCTGTTTTTT.

This chain connects TRBV12-3 or TRBV12-4 to TRBJ2-1; TRBD2 agrees at 9 bases. V shed 4 bases and J 8 bases; nucleotides not matched to a gene: 12. The CDR3 is 16 residues long. The CDR3 here is CASSSGTSLLFDEQFF. The CDR3 DNA follows: TGTGCCAGCAGTTCCGGGACTAGCCTCCTGTTCGATGAGCAGTTCTTC.

The chain uses TRBV12-3 or TRBV12-4 and TRBJ2-1; D is unresolved. V lost 5 bases to trimming and J lost 8 bases, with 7 bases between them. The CDR3 totals 11 residues. CDR3 DNA: TGTGCCAGCAGTCTAGTAGATGAGCAGTTCTTC. Protein: CASSLVDEQFF.

There are many counts of this clone. The chain uses TRBV5-6 and TRBJ2-7; D perhaps matches TRBD2 (5 bases). The CDR3 loop spans 15 amino acids. V was clipped by 0 bases and J by 2 bases, with 12 bases between them. Germline loops: CDR1 SGHDT, CDR2 YYEEEE. The CDR3 bases are TGTGCCAGCAGCTTGGTCGGGATTGACCCCTACGAGCAGTACGTC. The encoded protein is CASSLVGIDPYEQYV.

This clone was found many times. This chain links TRBV20-1 with TRBJ2-7; TRBD2 aligns across 9 bases. The CDR3 consists of 14 residues. The germline V gene has CDR1 DFQATT and CDR2 SNEGSKA (reference sequence). V gave up 0 bases and J gave up 4 bases; unmatched junction bases: 4. The CDR3 DNA reads TGCAGTGCTAGAGACGTCAGCGGGAGGTACGAGCAGTACTTC. Protein product: CSARDVSGRYEQYF.

The chain joins TRBV6-1 to TRBJ1-1; 10 bases fit TRBD1. Germline-derived CDR1 and CDR2 are MNHNS and SASEGT. The CDR3 has 15 residues. Trimming at V came to 3 bases and at J to 4 bases, leaving 5 bases not matched to a gene. The CDR3 is CASSEGTGEGTEAFF. The CDR3 DNA reads as TGTGCCAGCAGTGAGGGGACAGGGGAGGGCACTGAAGCTTTCTTT.